Sequencing of this TCR beta chain was carried out in a study of metastatic and nonmetastatic thyroid tumors. Overall study: From malignant and benign thyroid patients, repertoires in blood and in tumor or nodule tissue were compared.

Study observations and caveats: As reported, TCR beta diversity in blood and tumor was significantly higher in malignant thyroid tumors than in benign nodules.

In the original processing: A classifier for distant metastasis in papillary thyroid cancer was constructed using CDR3 differences observed across clinicopathological groups. TCRdb reassembled clones from the PCR reads with MiXCR. The V and J calls, along with clone size, are taken from TCRdb and not from the paper's own processing. Seen here are more than 9,500 clones, about 10% observed once, and the top ten hold 7.6%. This clone appeared many times. The antigen is unknown. The entire patient cohort was treatment-naive prior to thyroid surgery. The CDR3 loop spans 13 amino acids. Germline CDR1 reads DFQATT; CDR2 reads SNEGSKA (reference sequence). Trimming cost V 3 bases and J 3 bases; bases outside gene matches: 3.

The sequence derives from a female donor with papillary thyroid cancer or a benign thyroid nodule (not recorded which). Some clones in this sample may be carry-over from other donors' samples. Sequencing was done on a sample of tumor tissue. The V call is TRBV20-1, the J call TRBJ2-3; 7 bases align to TRBD2. This chain's CDR3 is CSARSAGTDTQYF. The CDR3 DNA sequence: TGCAGTGCTAGGTCAGCGGGAACAGATACGCAGTATTTT.